This TCR beta chain was recovered during a study of neurological immune-mediated disorders. Whole-study findings and limits: Patients with HTLV-1-associated myelopathy had the highest level of TCR clonal expansion, whereas patients with multiple sclerosis had the lowest level, falling beneath the level found in healthy controls.

Sequencing of 15-18 subjects in each run yielded over 190 million TCR-beta sequences. Using its own MiXCR run on the 5' RACE reads, TCRdb lists one record per CDR3 protein. The sample has around 46,000 distinct CDR3 sequences; roughly 23% are singletons. Remarks on this clonotype: Its antigen is unidentified.

The CDR3 covers 13 residues. In germline, CDR1 is MNHEY, CDR2 SVGEGT. Trimming stripped 0 bases from V and 6 bases from J, with 7 bases between. The chain combines TRBV6-2 or TRBV6-3 with TRBJ2-3, with unresolved D. The source of this sequence is a woman in her 70s in good health. The sample was PBMCs. The CDR3 DNA sequence: TGTGCCAGCAGTTACTCGGAGAAGGATACGCAGTATTTT. Translated: CASSYSEKDTQYF.